The 23 T cell receptor beta chains below were found in one sample sequenced in a study of blood T cell repertoires in COVID-19. Here immunoSEQ multiplex PCR was the method, and the copy in TCRdb shows in-frame clones only, minus some. The table records 300,000 to 350,000 clones, about 90% of them present only once. What was sequenced was PBMCs or T cells enriched from blood (not recorded which). These receptors were obtained from a man under 40 who had recovered from COVID-19.

The genes are TRBV21-1 and TRBJ1-1; TRBD1 is the table's D call, not checked against the DNA. TRBV21-1 is recorded as a pseudogene. There are 15 residues in the CDR3. CDR3 in amino acids: CASSKGQGLNTEAFF. In DNA form, the CDR3 reads TGTGCCAGCAGCAAGGGACAGGGCCTGAACACTGAAGCTTTCTTT.

The CDR3 loop is CASSQDNRGQETQYF. The CDR3 nucleotides are TGCGCCAGCAGCCAAGATAACAGGGGGCAAGAGACCCAGTACTTC. V usage is TRBV4-1 and J usage is TRBJ2-5, with 8 bases lining up with TRBD1. The CDR3 runs 15 residues. The V gene end was trimmed by 0 bases and the J gene end by 2 bases; junction bases not matched to a gene: 2. Germline CDR1 reads MGHRA; CDR2 reads YSYEKL.

This clone was found once. The gene calls are TRBV27 and TRBJ1-6; a possible D gene is TRBD1 (5 bases). V lost 0 bases to trimming and J lost 6 bases, with 18 bases between them. CDR3 length: 18 amino acids. Germline loops: CDR1 MNHEY, CDR2 SMNVEV (reference sequence). The chain's CDR3 is CASSLSSMRQWANSPLHF. CDR3 DNA: TGTGCCAGCAGTTTATCGTCCATGCGACAGTGGGCTAATTCACCCCTCCACTTT.

This rearrangement joins TRBV5-8 to TRBJ1-1, with 7 positions matching TRBD1. CDR1 and CDR2 (germline): SGHTS, YDEGEE. J lost 5 bases, V lost 0 bases, and 1 base had no gene match. The CDR3 is 13 amino acids. As DNA, the CDR3 is TGTGCCAGCAGCTTGGTACAGGGGACTGAAGCTTTCTTT. As protein: CASSLVQGTEAFF.

The chain joins TRBV28 to TRBJ1-5; D might be TRBD1 (6 bases). V was cut by 6 bases and J by 0 bases, with 18 bases left in between. From germline, CDR1 is MDHEN and CDR2 SYDVKM. There are 17 residues in the CDR3. Here the CDR3 DNA reads TGTGCCAGCAGAAAAGGTCGGACAGCGAATAGCAATCAGCCCCAGCATTTT. It encodes CASRKGRTANSNQPQHF.

The genes are TRBV18 and TRBJ2-7; the D is unclear. CDR1 is KGHSH, CDR2 LQKENI, per germline. The V end lost 0 bases, the J end lost 4 bases, and 10 bases lay between the germline ends. The CDR3 consists of 14 residues. The CDR3 region has the DNA TGTGCCAGCTCACCACCTACTAACAAGTACGAGCAGTACTTC. Amino acids: CASSPPTNKYEQYF.

Notes on this clone: Other nucleotide sequences from this sample produce the same CDR3. The V and J genes are TRBV19 and TRBJ2-1; maybe TRBD2 (5 bases). This CDR3 is built from 15 residues. The germline V and J ends were trimmed by 3 bases and 0 bases, with 9 bases remaining between them. From germline, CDR1 is LNHDA and CDR2 SQIVND (reference sequence). In DNA, the CDR3 is TGTGCCAGTAGTATTGGACTGAACTCCTACAATGAGCAGTTCTTC. It is translated as CASSIGLNSYNEQFF.

The CDR3, as DNA: TGTGCCAGCAGTTTCAAATCGACAGGGAACTATGGCTACACCTTC. It codes for CASSFKSTGNYGYTF. The chain is built from TRBV27 and TRBJ1-2; 7 bases match TRBD1. V trimming: 3 bases; J trimming: 2 bases; junction bases outside the gene matches: 6. There are 15 residues in the CDR3. The germline gives CDR1 MNHEY, CDR2 SMNVEV (reference sequence).

V usage is TRBV14 and J usage is TRBJ1-2, with D tentatively TRBD1 (5 bases). V was shortened by 0 bases and J by 5 bases, with 13 bases between the two germline ends. The CDR3 spans 15 residues. Per germline, CDR1 SGHDN and CDR2 FVKESK. The CDR3 nucleotides read TGTGCCAGCAGCCAAGACCACCAACAGGCTTATGGCTACACCTTC. Protein sequence: CASSQDHQQAYGYTF.

This clone was detected once. The chain is built from TRBV7-2 and TRBJ2-5, with no clear D. CDR1 is SGHTA, CDR2 FQGNSA, per germline. V lost 7 bases, J lost 4 bases, and 13 bases lay in between. The CDR3 is 13 residues long. This CDR3 reads CASTLGLGETQYF. CDR3 nucleotide sequence: TGTGCCAGCACCCTAGGTCTGGGAGAGACCCAGTACTTC.

The genes are TRBV27 and TRBJ2-7, with TRBD1 identical over 8 bases. V shed 2 bases, J shed 4 bases, and the junction held 7 bases outside the gene matches. The CDR3 is 15 residues long. Germline CDR1 is MNHEY and CDR2 is SMNVEV (reference sequence). CDR3 sequence (DNA): TGTGCCAGCAGTTTAAGGCCAGGGGGCTTGTACGAGCAGTACTTC. It encodes CASSLRPGGLYEQYF.

The CDR3 region has the DNA TGTGCCAGCAGCTTACGTGAGGGAAACACCATATATTTT. This codes for CASSLREGNTIYF. The V gene is TRBV7-9, the J gene TRBJ1-3; D is unclear. This CDR3 has 13 residues. Per the germline V gene, CDR1 is SEHNR and CDR2 is FQNEAQ (reference sequence). The V gene lost 2 bases and the J gene lost 4 bases, with 6 bases spanning the gap.

The rearrangement uses TRBV7-3 and TRBJ1-1; D may be TRBD1 (5 bases). The CDR3 consists of 14 residues. V lost 6 bases and J lost 1, with 12 bases in between. Germline-derived CDR1 and CDR2 are SGHTA and FQGTGA. CDR3 sequence: CASSSSGGNTEAFF. CDR3 bases: TGTGCCAGCAGTAGTTCCGGGGGGAACACTGAAGCTTTCTTT.

The genes are TRBV2 and TRBJ2-1; 8 bases are shared with TRBD1. Per the germline V gene, CDR1 is SNHLY and CDR2 is FYNNEI. V trimming: 5 bases; J trimming: 5 bases; junction bases outside the gene matches: 8. The CDR3 is 15 amino acids. The CDR3: CASSPQGARNNEQFF. CDR3 coding DNA: TGTGCCAGCAGTCCGCAGGGGGCGCGGAACAATGAGCAGTTCTTC.

This chain links TRBV19 with TRBJ1-1; tentatively, D is TRBD1 (5 bases). Trimming removed 7 bases from V and 0 bases from J, with 21 bases in between. The germline gives CDR1 LNHDA, CDR2 SQIVND (reference sequence). This CDR3 region has 17 residues. The CDR3 reads CASKTFMEGPLNTEAFF. The CDR3 DNA reads as TGTGCCAGTAAAACTTTTATGGAGGGGCCGTTGAACACTGAAGCTTTCTTT. The full variable domain, completed using reference TRBV19 and TRBJ1-1, is DGGITQSPKYLFRKEGQNVTLSCEQNLNHDAMYWYRQDPGQGLRLIYYSQIVNDFQKGDIAEGYSVSREKKESFPLTVTSAQKNPTAFYLCASKTFMEGPLNTEAFFGQGTRLTVV.

This chain connects TRBV5-1 to TRBJ1-1, with D possibly matching TRBD1 (5 bases). The germline CDR1 and CDR2 sequences are SGHRS and YFSETQ. The V end was cut by 4 bases, the J end by 3 bases, with 22 bases between. The CDR3 is 17 residues long. The CDR3 DNA sequence: TGCGCCAGCAGCAGGGATGGGCAGGGCGGTAGGGACACTGAAGCTTTCTTT. Encoded protein: CASSRDGQGGRDTEAFF.

V gene TRBV3-1 (or the pseudogene TRBV3-2) combines with J gene TRBJ2-5; the D gene is possibly TRBD2 (5 bases). CDR1 is LGHDT, CDR2 YNNKEL, per germline (reference sequence). V lost 0 bases and J lost 2, with 16 bases in between. The CDR3 is 17 residues long. The CDR3 reads CASSQDLVLATQETQYF. CDR3 bases: TGTGCCAGCAGCCAAGATTTGGTTCTAGCAACACAAGAGACCCAGTACTTC.

The chain links TRBV28 to TRBJ2-5; D call uncertain. Trimming took off 2 bases at V and 4 bases at J, with 8 bases between the two ends. The CDR3 is 13 amino acids. Germline V gene data show CDR1 as MDHEN and CDR2 as SYDVKM. The CDR3 DNA follows: TGTGCCAGCAGTTTAACGAGCCCAGAGACCCAGTACTTC. This codes for CASSLTSPETQYF.

This chain uses TRBV2 with TRBJ2-1, with 7 nucleotides matching TRBD1. The CDR3 totals 13 residues. V lost 7 bases, J lost 8 bases, and 8 bases stayed unmatched. Germline loops: CDR1 SNHLY, CDR2 FYNNEI. CDR3 amino acids: CASIRDRRDEQFF. The DNA of the CDR3 is TGTGCCAGCATCCGGGACAGAAGGGATGAGCAGTTCTTC.

As DNA, the CDR3 is TGCAGTGCTAGTGACGGGACTCCCAACTATGGCTACACCTTC. This encodes CSASDGTPNYGYTF. V and J are TRBV20-1 and TRBJ1-2; maybe TRBD1 (5 bases). Trimming took off 3 bases at V and 2 bases at J, with 13 bases between the two ends. The germline gives CDR1 DFQATT, CDR2 SNEGSKA (reference sequence). The CDR3 length is 14 residues.

DNA for the CDR3: TGCGCCAGCAGCCTCTATGGCAGGGGGACAGATACGCAGTATTTT. It yields the protein CASSLYGRGTDTQYF. This sequence joins TRBV5-1 and TRBJ2-3, with 7 bases fitting TRBD1. This CDR3 contains 15 residues. Trimming cost V 4 bases and J 3 bases; bases outside gene matches: 8. Per the germline V gene, CDR1 is SGHRS and CDR2 is YFSETQ.

As to this clone: The same CDR3 can be traced to other DNA sequences in this sample. The rearrangement uses TRBV3-1 (or the pseudogene TRBV3-2) and TRBJ1-1; TRBD1 might be the D (5 bases). Germline assignment: CDR1 LGHDT and CDR2 YNNKEL (reference sequence). The CDR3 has 13 amino acids. The ends were cut back, 1 base at V and 4 bases at J, with 7 bases in the middle. CDR3 DNA: TGTGCCAGCAGCCAAGCCGGGGGCACTGAAGCTTTCTTT. It translates to CASSQAGGTEAFF.

The V and J genes are TRBV27 and TRBJ2-7, with 7 nucleotides matching TRBD2. J gave up 3 bases and V 5 bases, and 10 bases lay outside the gene matches. From germline, CDR1 is MNHEY and CDR2 SMNVEV (reference sequence). The CDR3 has 15 amino acids. The CDR3 is CASSIREGWSYEQYF. For the CDR3, the DNA is TGTGCCAGCAGTATAAGGGAGGGGTGGAGCTACGAGCAGTACTTC.